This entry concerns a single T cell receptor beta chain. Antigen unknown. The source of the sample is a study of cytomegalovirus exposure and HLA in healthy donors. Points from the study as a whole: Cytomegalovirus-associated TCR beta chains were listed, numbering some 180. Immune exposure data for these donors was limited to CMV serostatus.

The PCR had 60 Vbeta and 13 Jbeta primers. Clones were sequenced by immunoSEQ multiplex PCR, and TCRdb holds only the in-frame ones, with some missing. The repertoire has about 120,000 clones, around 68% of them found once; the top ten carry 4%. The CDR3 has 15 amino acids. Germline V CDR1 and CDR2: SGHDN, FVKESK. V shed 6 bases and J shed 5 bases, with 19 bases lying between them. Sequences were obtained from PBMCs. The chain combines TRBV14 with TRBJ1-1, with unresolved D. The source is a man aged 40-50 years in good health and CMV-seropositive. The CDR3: CASRRGGSQGTEAFF. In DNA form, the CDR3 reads TGTGCCAGCAGGAGAGGTGGGTCTCAAGGAACTGAAGCTTTCTTT.